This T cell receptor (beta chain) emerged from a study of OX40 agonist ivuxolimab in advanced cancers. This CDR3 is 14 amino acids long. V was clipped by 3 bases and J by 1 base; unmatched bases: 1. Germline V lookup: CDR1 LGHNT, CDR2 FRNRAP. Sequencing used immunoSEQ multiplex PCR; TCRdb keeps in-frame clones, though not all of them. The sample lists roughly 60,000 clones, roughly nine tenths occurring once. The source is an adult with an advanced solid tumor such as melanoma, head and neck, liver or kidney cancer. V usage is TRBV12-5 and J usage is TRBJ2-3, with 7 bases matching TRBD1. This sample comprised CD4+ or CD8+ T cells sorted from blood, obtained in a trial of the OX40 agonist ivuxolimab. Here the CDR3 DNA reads TGTGCTAGTGGTTTAGGACAGGGCACAGATACGCAGTATTTT. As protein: CASGLGQGTDTQYF.